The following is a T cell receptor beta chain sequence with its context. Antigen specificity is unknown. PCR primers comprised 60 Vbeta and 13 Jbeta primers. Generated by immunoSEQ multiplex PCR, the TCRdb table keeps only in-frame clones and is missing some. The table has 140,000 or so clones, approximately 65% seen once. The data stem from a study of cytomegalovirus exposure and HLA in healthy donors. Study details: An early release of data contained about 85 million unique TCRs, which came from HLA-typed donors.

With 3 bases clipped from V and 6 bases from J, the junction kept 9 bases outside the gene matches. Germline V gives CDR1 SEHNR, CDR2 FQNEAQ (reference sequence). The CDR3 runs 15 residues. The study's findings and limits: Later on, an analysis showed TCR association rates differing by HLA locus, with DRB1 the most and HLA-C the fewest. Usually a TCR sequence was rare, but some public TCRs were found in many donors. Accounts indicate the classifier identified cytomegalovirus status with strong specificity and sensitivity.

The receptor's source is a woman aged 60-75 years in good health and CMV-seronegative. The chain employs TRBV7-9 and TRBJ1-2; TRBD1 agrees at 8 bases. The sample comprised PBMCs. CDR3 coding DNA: TGTGCCAGCAGCTTCCTTACACAACAGGGGGATGGCTACACCTTC. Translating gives CASSFLTQQGDGYTF.